The clone carrying this TCR beta chain occurred many times. Its antigen is unknown. Time point noted: cycle 4 day 1 (C4D1), after more than five weeks of nivolumab. After autologous stem cell transplantation all patients relapsed, and prior brentuximab vedotin exposure differed between cohorts. This table comes from immunoSEQ multiplex PCR, and its TCRdb copy is limited to in-frame clones, with some not included. This table has about 89,000 clones, about nine tenths appearing once. This specimen comes from a study of PD-1 blockade in classical Hodgkin lymphoma. Study-wide results and limits: Reports described newly diagnosed patients as having lower baseline TCR diversity than healthy donors. Although disease activity or prior therapy may be involved, causes of the repertoire differences remain undefined.

The sample here was peripheral blood mononuclear cells (PBMCs), taken before the fourth cycle of nivolumab. The receptor was derived from a human donor with classical Hodgkin lymphoma.

The CDR3 is CASSESDGTGAYEQYF. The CDR3 DNA sequence: TGTGCCAGCAGTGAATCCGACGGGACAGGGGCCTACGAGCAGTACTTC. The rearrangement uses TRBV6-1 and TRBJ2-7; TRBD1 agrees at 10 bases. Germline V gene data show CDR1 as MNHNS and CDR2 as SASEGT. The CDR3 has 16 amino acids. V shed 2 bases and J 2 bases; nucleotides not matched to a gene: 6.